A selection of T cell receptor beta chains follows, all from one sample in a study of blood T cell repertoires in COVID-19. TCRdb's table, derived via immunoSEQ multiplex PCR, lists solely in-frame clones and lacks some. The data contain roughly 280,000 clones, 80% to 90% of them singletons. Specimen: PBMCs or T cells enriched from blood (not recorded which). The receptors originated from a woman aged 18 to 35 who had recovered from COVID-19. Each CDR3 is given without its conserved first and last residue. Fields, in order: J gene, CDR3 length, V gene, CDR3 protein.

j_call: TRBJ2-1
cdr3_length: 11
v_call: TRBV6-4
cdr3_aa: ASSAGGWDEQF

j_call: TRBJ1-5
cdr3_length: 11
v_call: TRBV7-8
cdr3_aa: ASSFQTGQPQH

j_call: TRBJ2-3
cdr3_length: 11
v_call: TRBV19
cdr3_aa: AATPVSTDTQY

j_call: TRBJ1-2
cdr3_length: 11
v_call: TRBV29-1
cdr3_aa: SALSRAGYGYT

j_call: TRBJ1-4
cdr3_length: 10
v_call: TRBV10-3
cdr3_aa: ATWGSGEKLF

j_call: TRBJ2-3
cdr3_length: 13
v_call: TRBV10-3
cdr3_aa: AISVAGDYTDTQY

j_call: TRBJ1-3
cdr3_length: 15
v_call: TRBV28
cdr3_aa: ASSLAGQGIIENTIY

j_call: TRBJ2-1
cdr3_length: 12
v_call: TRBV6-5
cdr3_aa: ASSSSGGLDEQF

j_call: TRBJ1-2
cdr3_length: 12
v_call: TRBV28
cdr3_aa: ASSTGGANYGYT

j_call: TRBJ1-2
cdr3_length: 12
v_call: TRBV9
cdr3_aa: ASSVASGNYGYT